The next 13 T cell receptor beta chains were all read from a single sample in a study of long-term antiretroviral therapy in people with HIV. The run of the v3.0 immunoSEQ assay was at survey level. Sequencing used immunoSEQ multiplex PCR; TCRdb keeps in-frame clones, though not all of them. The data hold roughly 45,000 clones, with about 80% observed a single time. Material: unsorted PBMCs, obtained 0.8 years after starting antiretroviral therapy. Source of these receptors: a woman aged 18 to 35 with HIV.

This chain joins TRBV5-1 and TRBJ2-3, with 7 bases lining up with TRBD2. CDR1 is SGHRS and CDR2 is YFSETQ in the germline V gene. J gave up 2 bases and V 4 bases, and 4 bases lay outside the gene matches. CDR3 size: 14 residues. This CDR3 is CASSRDYNTDTQYF. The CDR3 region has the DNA TGCGCCAGCAGCCGGGACTACAACACAGATACGCAGTATTTT.

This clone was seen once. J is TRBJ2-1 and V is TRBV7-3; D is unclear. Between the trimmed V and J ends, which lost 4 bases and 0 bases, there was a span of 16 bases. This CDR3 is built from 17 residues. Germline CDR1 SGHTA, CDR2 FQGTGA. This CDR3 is CASSSPGDLSSYNEQFF. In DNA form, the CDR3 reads TGTGCCAGCAGCTCGCCCGGTGATCTGAGCTCCTACAATGAGCAGTTCTTC.

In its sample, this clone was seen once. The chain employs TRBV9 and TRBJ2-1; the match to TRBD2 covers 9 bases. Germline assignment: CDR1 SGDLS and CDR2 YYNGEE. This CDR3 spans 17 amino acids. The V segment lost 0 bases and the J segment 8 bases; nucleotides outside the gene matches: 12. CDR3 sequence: CASSVDGGRGSWDEQFF. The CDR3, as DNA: TGTGCCAGCAGCGTAGATGGCGGGAGGGGGAGCTGGGATGAGCAGTTCTTC.

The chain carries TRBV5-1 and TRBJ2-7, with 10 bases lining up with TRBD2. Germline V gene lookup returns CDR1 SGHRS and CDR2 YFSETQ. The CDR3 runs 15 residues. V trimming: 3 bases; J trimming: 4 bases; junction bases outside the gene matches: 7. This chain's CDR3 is CASSWVGTSVYEQYF. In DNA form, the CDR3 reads TGCGCCAGCAGCTGGGTCGGGACTAGCGTTTACGAGCAGTACTTC.

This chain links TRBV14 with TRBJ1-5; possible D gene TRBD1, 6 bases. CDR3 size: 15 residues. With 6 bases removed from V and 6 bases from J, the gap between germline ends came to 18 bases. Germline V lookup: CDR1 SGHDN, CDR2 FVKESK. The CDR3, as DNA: TGTGCCAGCAGGCCCCGCGGAGGGGGTGTTCAGCCCCAGCATTTT. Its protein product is CASRPRGGGVQPQHF.

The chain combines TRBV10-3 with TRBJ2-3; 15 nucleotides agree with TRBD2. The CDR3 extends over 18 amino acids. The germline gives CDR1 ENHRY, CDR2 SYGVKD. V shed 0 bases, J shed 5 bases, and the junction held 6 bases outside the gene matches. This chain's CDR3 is CAISESGLAGGEGDTQYF. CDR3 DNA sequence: TGTGCCATCAGTGAGTCCGGACTAGCGGGAGGGGAGGGAGATACGCAGTATTTT.

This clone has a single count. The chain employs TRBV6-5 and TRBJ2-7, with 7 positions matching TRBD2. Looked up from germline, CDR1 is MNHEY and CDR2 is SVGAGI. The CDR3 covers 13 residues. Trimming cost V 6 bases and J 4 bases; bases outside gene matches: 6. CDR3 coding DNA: TGTGCCAGCAGAACTAGCGAGGGGTACGAGCAGTACTTC. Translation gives CASRTSEGYEQYF.

The CDR3 loop is CASSIGGVRTYEQYF. In DNA, the CDR3 is TGTGCCAGTAGTATTGGCGGGGTGAGGACCTACGAGCAGTACTTC. The V gene is TRBV19, the J gene TRBJ2-7; a weak D match, TRBD2 (6 bases). V was trimmed by 3 bases and J by 2 bases, leaving 14 bases between them. This CDR3 is 15 amino acids long. From germline, CDR1 is LNHDA and CDR2 SQIVND (reference sequence).

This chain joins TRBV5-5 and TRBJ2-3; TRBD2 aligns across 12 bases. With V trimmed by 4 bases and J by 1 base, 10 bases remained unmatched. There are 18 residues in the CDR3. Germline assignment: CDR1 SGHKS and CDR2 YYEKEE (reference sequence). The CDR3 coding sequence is TGTGCCAGCAGCCGCCTGACTAGCGGGAGCTCCCGCACAGATACGCAGTATTTT. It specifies CASSRLTSGSSRTDTQYF. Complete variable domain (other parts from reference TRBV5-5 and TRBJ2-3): DAGVTQSPTHLIKTRGQQVTLRCSPISGHKSVSWYQQVLGQGPQFIFQYYEKEERGRGNFPDRFSARQFPNYSSELNVNALLLGDSALYLCASSRLTSGSSRTDTQYFGPGTRLTVL.

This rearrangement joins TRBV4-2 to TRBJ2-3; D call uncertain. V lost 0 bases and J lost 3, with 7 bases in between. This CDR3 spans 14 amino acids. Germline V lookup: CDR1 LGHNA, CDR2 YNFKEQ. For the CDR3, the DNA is TGTGCCAGCAGCCAAGAAATGGTAACAGATACGCAGTATTTT. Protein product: CASSQEMVTDTQYF.

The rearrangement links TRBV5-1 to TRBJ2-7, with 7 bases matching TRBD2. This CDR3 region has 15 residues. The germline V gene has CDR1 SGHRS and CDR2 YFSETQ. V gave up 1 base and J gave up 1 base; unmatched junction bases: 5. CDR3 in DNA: TGCGCCAGCAGCTTGAGCCTAGCGGAATCCTACGAGCAGTACTTC. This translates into CASSLSLAESYEQYF.

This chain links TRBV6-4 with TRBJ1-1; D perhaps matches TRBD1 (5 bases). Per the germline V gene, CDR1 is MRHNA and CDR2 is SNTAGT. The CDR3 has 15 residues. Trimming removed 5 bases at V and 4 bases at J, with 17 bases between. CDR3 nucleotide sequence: TGTGCCAGCAGTCCACAACCGGGACCTCTCACTGAAGCTTTCTTT. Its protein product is CASSPQPGPLTEAFF.

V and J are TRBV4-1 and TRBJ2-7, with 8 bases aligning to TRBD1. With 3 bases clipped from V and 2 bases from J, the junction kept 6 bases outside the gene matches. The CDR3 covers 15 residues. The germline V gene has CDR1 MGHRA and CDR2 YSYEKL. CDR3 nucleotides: TGCGCCAGCAGCCACCGACAGGGGTCGACCTACGAGCAGTACTTC. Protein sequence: CASSHRQGSTYEQYF.